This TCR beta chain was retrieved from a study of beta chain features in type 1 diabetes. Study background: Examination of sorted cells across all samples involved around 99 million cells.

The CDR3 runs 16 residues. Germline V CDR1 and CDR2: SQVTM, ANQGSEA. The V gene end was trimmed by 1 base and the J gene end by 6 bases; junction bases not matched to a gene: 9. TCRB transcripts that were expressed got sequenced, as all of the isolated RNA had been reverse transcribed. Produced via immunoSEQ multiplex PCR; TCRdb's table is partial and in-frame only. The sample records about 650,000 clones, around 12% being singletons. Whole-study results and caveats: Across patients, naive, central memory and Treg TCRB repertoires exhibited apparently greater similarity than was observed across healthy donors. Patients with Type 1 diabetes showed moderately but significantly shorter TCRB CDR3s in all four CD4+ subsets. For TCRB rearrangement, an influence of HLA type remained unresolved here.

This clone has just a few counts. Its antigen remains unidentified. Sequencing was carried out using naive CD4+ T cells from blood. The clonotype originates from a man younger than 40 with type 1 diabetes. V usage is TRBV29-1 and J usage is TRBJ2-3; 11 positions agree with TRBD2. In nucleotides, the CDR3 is TGCAGCGTTGAAGTCCTGTCTAGCGGGGGGTACGATACGCAGTATTTT. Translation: CSVEVLSSGGYDTQYF.